This TCR beta chain was recovered during a study of cytomegalovirus exposure and HLA in healthy donors. J gave up 7 bases and V 7 bases, and 20 bases lay outside the gene matches. The CDR3 sequence is 17 residues long. Per the germline V gene, CDR1 is SEHNR and CDR2 is FQNEAQ (reference sequence). Primers for the PCR totalled 60 Vbeta and 13 Jbeta. Generated by immunoSEQ multiplex PCR, the TCRdb table keeps only in-frame clones and is missing some. The sample includes some 57,000 clones, 55% to 65% of them seen just once. Whole-study results and caveats: The study put some 150 TCR beta chains on its list as cytomegalovirus-associated.

On this clone: What it binds is unknown.

The V call is TRBV7-9, the J call TRBJ2-7; 9 bases are shared with TRBD2. The source of this sequence is a human donor in good health. Sequencing used PBMCs. The CDR3 loop reads CASTLNQGGTSITEQYF. The CDR3 bases are TGTGCCAGCACCCTAAACCAGGGGGGGACTAGCATCACTGAGCAGTACTTC.